This entry is about one TCR beta chain. Its specificity is not known. Method: immunoSEQ multiplex PCR; TCRdb's copy keeps in-frame clones and lacks some. The sample shows about 150,000 clones, more than 75% of them seen only once. The source of the sample is a study of T cell responses to AZD1222 COVID-19 vaccine. General study points: Elevations in Spike-specific TCR breadth and depth followed administration of two AZD1222 doses.

This receptor was taken from an adult who received the AZD1222 COVID-19 vaccine. The specimen comprised peripheral blood, sampled 28 days after the second AZD1222 dose.

The CDR3 spells CASSSTGTNTDTQYF. The CDR3 nucleotides are TGCGCCAGCAGCTCGACAGGTACAAACACAGATACGCAGTATTTT. The rearrangement links TRBV5-1 to TRBJ2-3, with D maybe TRBD1 (6 bases). V was trimmed by 3 bases and J by 2 bases, leaving 13 bases between them. The germline V gene encodes CDR1 SGHRS and CDR2 YFSETQ. The CDR3 extends over 15 amino acids.